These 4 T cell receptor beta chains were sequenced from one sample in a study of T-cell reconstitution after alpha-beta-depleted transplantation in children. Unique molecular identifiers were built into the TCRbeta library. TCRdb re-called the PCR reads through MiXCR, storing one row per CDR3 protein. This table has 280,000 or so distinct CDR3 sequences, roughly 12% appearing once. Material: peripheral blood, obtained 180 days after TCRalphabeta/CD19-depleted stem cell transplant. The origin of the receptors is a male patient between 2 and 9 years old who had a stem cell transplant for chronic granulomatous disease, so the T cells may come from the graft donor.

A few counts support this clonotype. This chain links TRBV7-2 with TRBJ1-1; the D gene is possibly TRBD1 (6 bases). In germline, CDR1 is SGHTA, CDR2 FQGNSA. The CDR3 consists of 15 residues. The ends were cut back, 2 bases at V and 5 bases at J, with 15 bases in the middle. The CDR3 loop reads CASSLPRGSGTEAFF. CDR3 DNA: TGTGCCAGCAGCTTACCAAGGGGGTCAGGGACTGAAGCTTTCTTT.

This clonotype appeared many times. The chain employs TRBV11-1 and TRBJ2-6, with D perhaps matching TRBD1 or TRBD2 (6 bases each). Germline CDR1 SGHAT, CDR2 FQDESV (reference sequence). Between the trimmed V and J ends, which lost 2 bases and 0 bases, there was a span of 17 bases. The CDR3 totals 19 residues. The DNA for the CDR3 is TGTGCCAGCAGCTTATCCCGGAGGGGGGTTTACTCTGGGGCCAACGTCCTGACTTTC. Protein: CASSLSRRGVYSGANVLTF.

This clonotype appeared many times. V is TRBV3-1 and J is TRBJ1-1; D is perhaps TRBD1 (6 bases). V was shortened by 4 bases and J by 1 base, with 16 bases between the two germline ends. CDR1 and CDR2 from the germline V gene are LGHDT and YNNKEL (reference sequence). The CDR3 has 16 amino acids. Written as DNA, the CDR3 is TGTGCCAGCAGCCCGTGGGGGGGGGCCACGAACACTGAAGCTTTCTTT. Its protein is CASSPWGGATNTEAFF.

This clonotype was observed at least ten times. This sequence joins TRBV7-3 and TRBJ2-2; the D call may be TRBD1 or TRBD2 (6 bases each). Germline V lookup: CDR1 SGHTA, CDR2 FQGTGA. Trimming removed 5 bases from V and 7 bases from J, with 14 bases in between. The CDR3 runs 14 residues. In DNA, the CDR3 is TGTGCCAGCAGCGTACTAGGGGGAGGCGGGGAGCTGTTTTTT. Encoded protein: CASSVLGGGGELFF. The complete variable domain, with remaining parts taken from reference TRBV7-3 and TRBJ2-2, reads GAGVSQTPSNKVTEKGKYVELRCDPISGHTALYWYRQSLGQGPEFLIYFQGTGAADDSGLPNDRFFAVRPEGSVSTLKIQRTERGDSAVYLCASSVLGGGGELFFGEGSRLTVL.